The clone carrying this T cell receptor beta chain is a singleton in its sample. Antigen unknown. The sample belongs to a study of STAT5B mutations in CD4+ large granular lymphocyte leukemia. CDR1 and CDR2 (germline): SGHTA, FQGNSA. V was shortened by 3 bases and J by 1 base, with 6 bases between the two germline ends. This CDR3 spans 13 amino acids. Study-wide results and caveats: Around 25% of private leukemic clonotypes occurred rarely in other patients' non-leukemic repertoires.

Clones were read by immunoSEQ multiplex PCR, and TCRdb kept only the in-frame ones, dropping some. This table has approximately 35,000 clones, roughly 76% appearing once. The sample was CD4+ T cells from blood buffy coats. This TCR came from a human donor in good health. The chain joins TRBV7-2 to TRBJ1-2; D is unresolved. CDR3: CASSLDLNYGYTF. CDR3 sequence (DNA): TGTGCCAGCAGCTTGGACCTTAACTATGGCTACACCTTC.